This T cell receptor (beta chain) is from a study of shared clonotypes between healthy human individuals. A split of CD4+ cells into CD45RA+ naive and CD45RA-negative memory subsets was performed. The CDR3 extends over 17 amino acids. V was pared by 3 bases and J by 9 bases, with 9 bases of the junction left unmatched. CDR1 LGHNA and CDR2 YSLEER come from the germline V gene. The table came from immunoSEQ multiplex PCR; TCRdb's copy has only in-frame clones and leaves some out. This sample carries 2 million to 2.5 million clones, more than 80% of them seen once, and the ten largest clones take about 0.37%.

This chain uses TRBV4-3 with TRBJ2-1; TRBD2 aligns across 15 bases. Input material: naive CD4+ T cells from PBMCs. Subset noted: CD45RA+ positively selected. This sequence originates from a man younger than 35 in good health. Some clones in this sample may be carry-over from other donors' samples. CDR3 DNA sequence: TGCGCCAGCAGCCAGGACCCCGGGACTAGCGGGAGGCCTGAGCAGTTCTTC. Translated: CASSQDPGTSGRPEQFF.